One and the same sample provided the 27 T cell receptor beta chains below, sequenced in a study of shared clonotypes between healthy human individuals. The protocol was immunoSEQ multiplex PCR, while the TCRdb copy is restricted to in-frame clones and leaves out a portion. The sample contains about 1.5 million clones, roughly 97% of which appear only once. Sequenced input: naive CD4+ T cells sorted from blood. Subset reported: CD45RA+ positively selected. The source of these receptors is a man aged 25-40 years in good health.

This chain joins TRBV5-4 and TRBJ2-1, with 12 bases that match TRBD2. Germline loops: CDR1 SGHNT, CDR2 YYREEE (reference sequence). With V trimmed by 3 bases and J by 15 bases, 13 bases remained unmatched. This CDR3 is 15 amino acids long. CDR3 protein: CASSSKMTSGSARFF. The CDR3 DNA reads TGTGCCAGCAGCTCGAAGATGACTAGCGGGAGTGCTCGGTTCTTC.

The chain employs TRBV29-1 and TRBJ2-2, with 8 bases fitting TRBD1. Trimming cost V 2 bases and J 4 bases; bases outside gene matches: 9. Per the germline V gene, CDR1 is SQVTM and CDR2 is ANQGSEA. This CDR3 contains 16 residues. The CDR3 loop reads CSVELWTGRLTGELFF. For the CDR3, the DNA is TGCAGCGTTGAACTCTGGACAGGGAGACTCACCGGGGAGCTGTTTTTT.

CDR3 protein: CSVVQGVGYNEQFF. Here the CDR3 DNA reads TGCAGCGTTGTTCAGGGTGTAGGCTACAATGAGCAGTTCTTC. V gene TRBV29-1 combines with J gene TRBJ2-1; TRBD1 is a possible D gene (5 bases). The CDR3 has 14 amino acids. Trimming stripped 4 bases from V and 3 bases from J, with 13 bases between. Germline V gene sequence: CDR1 SQVTM, CDR2 ANQGSEA.

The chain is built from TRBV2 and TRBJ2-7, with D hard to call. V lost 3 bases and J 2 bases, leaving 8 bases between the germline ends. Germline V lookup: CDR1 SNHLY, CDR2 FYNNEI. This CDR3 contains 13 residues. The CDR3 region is CASSDRSTYEQYF. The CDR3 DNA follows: TGTGCCAGCAGTGACAGGTCAACCTACGAGCAGTACTTC. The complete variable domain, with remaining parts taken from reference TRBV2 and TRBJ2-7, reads EPEVTQTPSHQVTQMGQEVILRCVPISNHLYFYWYRQILGQKVEFLVSFYNNEISEKSEIFDDQFSVERPDGSNFTLKIRSTKLEDSAMYFCASSDRSTYEQYFGPGTRLTVT.

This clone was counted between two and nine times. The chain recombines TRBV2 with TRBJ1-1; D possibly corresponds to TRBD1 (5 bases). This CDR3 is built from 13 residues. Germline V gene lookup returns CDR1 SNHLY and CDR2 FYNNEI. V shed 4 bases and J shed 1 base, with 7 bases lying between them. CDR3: CASSGQSNTEAFF. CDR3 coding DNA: TGTGCCAGCAGTGGACAGTCGAACACTGAAGCTTTCTTT.

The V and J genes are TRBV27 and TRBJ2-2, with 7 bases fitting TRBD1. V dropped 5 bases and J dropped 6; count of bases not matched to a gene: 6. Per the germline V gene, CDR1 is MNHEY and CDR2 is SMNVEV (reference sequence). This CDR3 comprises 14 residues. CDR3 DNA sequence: TGTGCCAGCAGTACCAGACAGGGCCCCGGGGAGCTGTTTTTT. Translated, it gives CASSTRQGPGELFF.

The DNA of the CDR3 is TGTGTGGCCGGGACAAGTAGCAATCAGCCCCAGCATTTT. Its protein is CVAGTSSNQPQHF. The chain recombines TRBV6-1 with TRBJ1-5, with D maybe TRBD1 (6 bases). CDR3 length equals 13 residues. Germline V CDR1 and CDR2: MNHNS, SASEGT.

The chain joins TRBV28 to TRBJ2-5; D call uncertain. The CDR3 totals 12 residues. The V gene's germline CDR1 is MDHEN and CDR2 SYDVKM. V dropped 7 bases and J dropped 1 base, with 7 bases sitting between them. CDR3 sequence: CASNAPQETQYF. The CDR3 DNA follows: TGTGCCAGCAACGCCCCCCAAGAGACCCAGTACTTC.

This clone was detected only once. CDR3 residues: CASSLRGNTYEQYF. The CDR3, as DNA: TGTGCCAGCAGCTTACGGGGAAATACCTACGAGCAGTACTTC. The chain couples TRBV7-6 to TRBJ2-7, with a possible D match to TRBD2 (5 bases). V was shortened by 2 bases and J by 2 bases, with 10 bases between the two germline ends. The CDR3 runs to 14 residues. Germline assignment: CDR1 SGHVS and CDR2 FNYEAQ.

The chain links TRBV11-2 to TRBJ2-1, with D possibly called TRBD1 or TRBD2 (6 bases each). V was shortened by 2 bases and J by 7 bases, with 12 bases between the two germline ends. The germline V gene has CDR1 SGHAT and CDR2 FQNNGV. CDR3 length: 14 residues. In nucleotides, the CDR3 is TGTGCCAGCAGCTTAAGGAGGGGGTATAATGAGCAGTTCTTC. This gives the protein CASSLRRGYNEQFF.

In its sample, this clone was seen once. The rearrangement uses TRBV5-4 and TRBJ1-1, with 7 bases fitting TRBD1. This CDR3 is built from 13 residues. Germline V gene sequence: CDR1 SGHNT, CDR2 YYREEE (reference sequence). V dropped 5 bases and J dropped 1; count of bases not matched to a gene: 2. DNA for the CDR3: TGTGCCAGCAGGGGGACAGCGAACACTGAAGCTTTCTTT. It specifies CASRGTANTEAFF.

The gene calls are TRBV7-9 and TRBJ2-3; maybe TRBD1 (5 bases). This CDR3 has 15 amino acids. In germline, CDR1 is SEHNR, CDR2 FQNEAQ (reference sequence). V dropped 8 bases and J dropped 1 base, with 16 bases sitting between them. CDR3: CASSPSSRGTDTQYF. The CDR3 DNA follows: TGTGCCAGCTCCCCGTCAAGCAGGGGCACAGATACGCAGTATTTT.

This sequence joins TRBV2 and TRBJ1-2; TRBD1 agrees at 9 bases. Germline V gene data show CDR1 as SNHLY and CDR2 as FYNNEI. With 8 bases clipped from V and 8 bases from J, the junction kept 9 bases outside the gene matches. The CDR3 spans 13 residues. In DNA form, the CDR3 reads TGTGCCAGCTCCGGGACAGGGACCGAGGGCTACACCTTC. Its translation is CASSGTGTEGYTF. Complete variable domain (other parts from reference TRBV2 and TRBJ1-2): EPEVTQTPSHQVTQMGQEVILRCVPISNHLYFYWYRQILGQKVEFLVSFYNNEISEKSEIFDDQFSVERPDGSNFTLKIRSTKLEDSAMYFCASSGTGTEGYTFGSGTRLTVV.

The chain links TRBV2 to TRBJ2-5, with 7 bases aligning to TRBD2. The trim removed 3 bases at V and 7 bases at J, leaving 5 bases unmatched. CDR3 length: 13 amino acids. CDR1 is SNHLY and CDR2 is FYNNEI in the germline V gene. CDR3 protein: CASSDFREATQYF. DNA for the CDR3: TGTGCCAGCAGTGATTTCCGGGAGGCGACCCAGTACTTC.

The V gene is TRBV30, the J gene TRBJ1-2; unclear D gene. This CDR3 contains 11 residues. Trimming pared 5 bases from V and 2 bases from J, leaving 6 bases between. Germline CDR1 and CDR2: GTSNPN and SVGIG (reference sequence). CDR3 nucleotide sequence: TGTGCCTGGGACGGCAACTATGGCTACACCTTC. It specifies CAWDGNYGYTF.

DNA of the CDR3: TGCGCCAGCAGCTTGTTTGCCCCCTCGGCAGGGGTCGGCGGGGAGCTGTTTTTT. Residues: CASSLFAPSAGVGGELFF. The chain uses TRBV5-1 and TRBJ2-2, with D perhaps matching TRBD1 (6 bases). Germline CDR1 SGHRS, CDR2 YFSETQ. This CDR3 contains 18 residues. The V end was cut by 1 base, the J end by 7 bases, with 23 bases between.

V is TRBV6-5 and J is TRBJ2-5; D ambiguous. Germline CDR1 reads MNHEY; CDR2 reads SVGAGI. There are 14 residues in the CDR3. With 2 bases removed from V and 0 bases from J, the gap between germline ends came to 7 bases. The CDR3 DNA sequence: TGTGCCAGCAGTTACGGAACTAACCAAGAGACCCAGTACTTC. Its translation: CASSYGTNQETQYF.

In DNA form, the CDR3 reads TGTGCCAGCAGTTTAAGCAGGGATGCTAATGAAAAACTGTTTTTT. It translates to CASSLSRDANEKLFF. The chain is built from TRBV28 and TRBJ1-4, with D possibly matching TRBD1 (5 bases). Trimming removed 2 bases from V and 3 bases from J, with 10 bases in between. Germline V CDR1 and CDR2: MDHEN, SYDVKM. The CDR3 is 15 amino acids. Complete variable domain (other parts from reference TRBV28 and TRBJ1-4): DVKVTQSSRYLVKRTGEKVFLECVQDMDHENMFWYRQDPGLGLRLIYFSYDVKMKEKGDIPEGYSVSREKKERFSLILESASTNQTSMYLCASSLSRDANEKLFFGSGTQLSVL.

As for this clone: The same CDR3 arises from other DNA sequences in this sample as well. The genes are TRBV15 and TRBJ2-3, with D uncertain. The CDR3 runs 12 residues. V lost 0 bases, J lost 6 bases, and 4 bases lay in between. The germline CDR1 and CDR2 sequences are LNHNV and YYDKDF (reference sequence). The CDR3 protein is CATSRDTDTQYF. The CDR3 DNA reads TGTGCCACCAGCAGAGACACGGATACGCAGTATTTT.

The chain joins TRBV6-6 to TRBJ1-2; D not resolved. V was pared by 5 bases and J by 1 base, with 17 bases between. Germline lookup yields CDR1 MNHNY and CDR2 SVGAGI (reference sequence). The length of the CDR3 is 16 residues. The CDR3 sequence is CASSPRTSPNNYGYTF. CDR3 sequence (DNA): TGTGCCAGCAGTCCCCGGACTTCTCCGAATAACTATGGCTACACCTTC.

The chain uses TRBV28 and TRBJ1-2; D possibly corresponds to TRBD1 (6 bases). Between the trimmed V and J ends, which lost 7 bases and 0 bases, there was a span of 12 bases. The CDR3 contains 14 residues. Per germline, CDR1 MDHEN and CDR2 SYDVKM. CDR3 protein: CASISGATNYGYTF. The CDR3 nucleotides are TGTGCCAGCATCTCAGGGGCAACTAACTATGGCTACACCTTC.

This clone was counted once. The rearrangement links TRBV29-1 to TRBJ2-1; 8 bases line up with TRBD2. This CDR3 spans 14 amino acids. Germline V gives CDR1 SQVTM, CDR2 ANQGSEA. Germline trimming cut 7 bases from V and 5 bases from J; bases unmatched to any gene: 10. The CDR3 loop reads CSGTIAGPNNEQFF. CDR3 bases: TGCAGCGGGACTATAGCGGGACCCAACAATGAGCAGTTCTTC.

The CDR3: CASSLRSGRNQETQYF. CDR3 sequence (DNA): TGCGCCAGCAGCTTGAGGTCGGGGAGGAACCAAGAGACCCAGTACTTC. The chain links TRBV5-1 to TRBJ2-5; D perhaps matches TRBD2 (6 bases). Germline CDR1 and CDR2: SGHRS and YFSETQ. V lost 1 base to trimming and J lost 0 bases, with 13 bases between them. The CDR3 spans 16 residues. The variable domain in full, completed from reference TRBV5-1 and TRBJ2-5, reads KAGVTQTPRYLIKTRGQQVTLSCSPISGHRSVSWYQQTPGQGLQFLFEYFSETQRNKGNFPGRFSGRQFSNSRSEMNVSTLELGDSALYLCASSLRSGRNQETQYFGPGTRLLVL.

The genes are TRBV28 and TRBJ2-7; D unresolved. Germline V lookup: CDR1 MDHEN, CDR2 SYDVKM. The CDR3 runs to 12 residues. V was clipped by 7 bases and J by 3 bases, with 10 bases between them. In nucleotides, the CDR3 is TGTGCCAGCATAGCAGCTAACTACGAGCAGTACTTC. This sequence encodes CASIAANYEQYF.

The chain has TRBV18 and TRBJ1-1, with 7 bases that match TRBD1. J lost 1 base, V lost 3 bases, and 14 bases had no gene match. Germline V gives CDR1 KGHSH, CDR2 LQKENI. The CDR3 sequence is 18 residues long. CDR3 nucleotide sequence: TGTGCCAGCTCACCGCGGGCACAGGGGCCACCCCGGAACACTGAAGCTTTCTTT. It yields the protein CASSPRAQGPPRNTEAFF.

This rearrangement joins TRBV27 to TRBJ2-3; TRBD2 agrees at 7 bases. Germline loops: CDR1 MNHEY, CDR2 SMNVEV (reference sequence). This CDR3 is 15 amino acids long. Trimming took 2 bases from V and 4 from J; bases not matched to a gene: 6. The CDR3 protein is CASSLGSAGADTQYF. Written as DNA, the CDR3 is TGTGCCAGCAGTTTAGGGTCCGCGGGGGCAGATACGCAGTATTTT.

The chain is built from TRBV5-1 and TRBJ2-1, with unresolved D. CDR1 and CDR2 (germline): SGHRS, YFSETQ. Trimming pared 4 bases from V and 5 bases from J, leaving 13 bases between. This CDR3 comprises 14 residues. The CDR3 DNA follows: TGCGCCAGCAGCCAACCTATCACTAACAATGAGCAGTTCTTC. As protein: CASSQPITNNEQFF.